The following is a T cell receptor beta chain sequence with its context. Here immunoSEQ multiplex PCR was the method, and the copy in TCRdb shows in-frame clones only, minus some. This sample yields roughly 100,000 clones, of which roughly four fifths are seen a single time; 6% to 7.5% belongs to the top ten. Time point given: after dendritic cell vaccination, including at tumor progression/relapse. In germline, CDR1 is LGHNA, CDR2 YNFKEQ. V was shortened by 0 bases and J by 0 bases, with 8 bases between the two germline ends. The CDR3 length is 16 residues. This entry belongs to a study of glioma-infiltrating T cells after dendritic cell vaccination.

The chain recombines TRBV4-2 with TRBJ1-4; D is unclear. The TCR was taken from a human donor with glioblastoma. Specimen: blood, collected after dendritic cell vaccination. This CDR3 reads CASSQEQSATNEKLFF. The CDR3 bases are TGTGCCAGCAGCCAAGAACAGTCCGCAACTAATGAAAAACTGTTTTTT.